This TCR beta chain was obtained from a study of blood T cell repertoires in COVID-19. Trimming cost V 1 base and J 5 bases; bases outside gene matches: 2. Germline V CDR1 and CDR2: SGHTA, FQGTGA. The CDR3 length is 16 residues. Original processing methods: Reference gene primer amplification in the assay estimated nucleated cell counts. Method: immunoSEQ multiplex PCR; TCRdb's copy keeps in-frame clones and lacks some. V, J and clone size are taken as reported in that table, and D and trimming were inferred from the DNA itself. The sample lists fewer than 50,000 clones; roughly 85% were seen once. Sequenced: peripheral blood. The chain couples TRBV7-3 to TRBJ2-3, with TRBD2 identical over 14 bases. The receptor was isolated from a man aged 65 to 79 with acute or convalescent COVID-19. The CDR3 bases are TGTGCCAGCAGCTTAAGGGGACTAGCGGGAGAAGATACGCAGTATTTT. Translating gives CASSLRGLAGEDTQYF.